The rows below give T cell receptor beta chains drawn from one sample of a study of blood T cell repertoires in COVID-19. Here immunoSEQ multiplex PCR was the method, and the copy in TCRdb shows in-frame clones only, minus some. Here the sample spans 21,000 or so clones, roughly 88% being singletons. The source material was peripheral blood. The source of these receptors is a human donor in a cohort sampled during active COVID-19. The donor label of this sample is uncertain. Each CDR3 is given with its conserved first and last residue. The size field is filled for only some rows; it gives once, few, many or a size class.

J gene: TRBJ2-5; V gene: TRBV9; clone size: -; CDR3 protein: CASSPRSGQETQYF
J gene: TRBJ1-4; V gene: TRBV10-2; clone size: -; CDR3 protein: CATHGTGINEKLFF
J gene: TRBJ2-1; V gene: TRBV5-1; clone size: -; CDR3 protein: CASRLRDSSNEQFF
J gene: TRBJ2-1; V gene: TRBV7-9; clone size: -; CDR3 protein: CASSPGGAVGLEDEQFF
J gene: TRBJ1-5; V gene: TRBV6-5; clone size: -; CDR3 protein: CASFLTPGSNQPQHF
J gene: TRBJ2-1; V gene: TRBV24-1; clone size: -; CDR3 protein: CATSDSGRSPSYNEQFF
J gene: TRBJ1-2; V gene: TRBV9; clone size: once; CDR3 protein: CASSGRAPVGYTF
J gene: TRBJ2-7; V gene: TRBV19; clone size: -; CDR3 protein: CASSLGTSDYYEQYF
J gene: TRBJ2-1; V gene: TRBV5-1; clone size: -; CDR3 protein: CASSLRLAGTEEQFF
J gene: TRBJ2-2; V gene: TRBV11-2; clone size: -; CDR3 protein: CASSLGTGIGELFF
J gene: TRBJ2-5; V gene: TRBV9; clone size: -; CDR3 protein: CASSASGTGGETQYF
J gene: TRBJ2-1; V gene: TRBV3-1/TRBV3-2; clone size: -; CDR3 protein: CASSQDYSNDEQFF
J gene: TRBJ1-1; V gene: TRBV7-9; clone size: few; CDR3 protein: CASSSIERDSLRAFF
J gene: TRBJ2-3; V gene: TRBV5-1; clone size: -; CDR3 protein: CASRGLAGSTDTQYF
J gene: TRBJ1-3; V gene: TRBV5-1; clone size: -; CDR3 protein: CASSSEYSGNTIYF
J gene: TRBJ2-1; V gene: TRBV5-1; clone size: -; CDR3 protein: CASSGGTTLRNEQFF
J gene: TRBJ2-7; V gene: TRBV2; clone size: -; CDR3 protein: CASSDGGDEQYF
J gene: TRBJ2-5; V gene: TRBV6-1; clone size: -; CDR3 protein: CASSEVFGLVEETQYF
J gene: TRBJ2-7; V gene: TRBV2; clone size: -; CDR3 protein: CASSATGSEQYF
J gene: TRBJ2-1; V gene: TRBV30; clone size: -; CDR3 protein: CAWAPGGNNEQFF
J gene: TRBJ2-7; V gene: TRBV14; clone size: -; CDR3 protein: CASSLPGSYEQYF
J gene: TRBJ2-7; V gene: TRBV28; clone size: -; CDR3 protein: CASSLVGTKFYEQYF
J gene: TRBJ1-3; V gene: TRBV5-6; clone size: -; CDR3 protein: CASSGGDTGGNTIYF
J gene: TRBJ2-1; V gene: TRBV27; clone size: -; CDR3 protein: CASSSPTRYSYNEQFF
J gene: TRBJ2-5; V gene: TRBV10-3; clone size: -; CDR3 protein: CAISGGSGGYQETQYF
J gene: TRBJ1-2; V gene: TRBV3-1/TRBV3-2; clone size: -; CDR3 protein: CASSLQGQGNYGYTF
J gene: TRBJ2-7; V gene: TRBV5-8; clone size: once; CDR3 protein: CASSLDPATPEQYF
J gene: TRBJ2-1; V gene: TRBV11-2; clone size: few; CDR3 protein: CASSLGLRGREQFF
J gene: TRBJ2-3; V gene: TRBV14; clone size: -; CDR3 protein: CASSQGLDGTQYF
J gene: TRBJ2-1; V gene: TRBV5-1; clone size: -; CDR3 protein: CASSQELAVSYNEQFF
J gene: TRBJ1-3; V gene: TRBV28; clone size: -; CDR3 protein: CASSFSTGNTIYF
J gene: TRBJ2-2; V gene: TRBV24-1; clone size: -; CDR3 protein: CATSAPGLAGPAGELFF
J gene: TRBJ2-3; V gene: TRBV9; clone size: -; CDR3 protein: CASSVAGRYADTQYF
J gene: TRBJ2-6; V gene: TRBV27; clone size: medium-sized; CDR3 protein: CASSLLQGRSGANVLTF
J gene: TRBJ2-7; V gene: TRBV6-5; clone size: -; CDR3 protein: CASSYGTSGSSYEQYF
J gene: TRBJ2-3; V gene: TRBV18; clone size: once; CDR3 protein: CASSPAAVTDTQYF
J gene: TRBJ2-1; V gene: TRBV28; clone size: few; CDR3 protein: CASSTQASGTSGYNEQFF
J gene: TRBJ2-1; V gene: TRBV7-6; clone size: -; CDR3 protein: CASSLRREGSEQFF
J gene: TRBJ1-6; V gene: TRBV9; clone size: -; CDR3 protein: CASSEGMSYNSPLHF
J gene: TRBJ1-3; V gene: TRBV7-9; clone size: -; CDR3 protein: CASSHPGVSGNTIYF
J gene: TRBJ2-4; V gene: TRBV21-1; clone size: -; CDR3 protein: CASSKERLTAKNIQYF
J gene: TRBJ1-2; V gene: TRBV5-1; clone size: -; CDR3 protein: CASSLTQENYGYTF
J gene: TRBJ1-5; V gene: TRBV4-1; clone size: once; CDR3 protein: CASSRDRDHQPQHF
J gene: TRBJ1-4; V gene: TRBV10-2; clone size: -; CDR3 protein: CASSEGAQGEVPNEKLFF
J gene: TRBJ2-3; V gene: TRBV20-1; clone size: once; CDR3 protein: CSATAGGTQYF
J gene: TRBJ2-1; V gene: TRBV5-4; clone size: -; CDR3 protein: CASRPGLELNEQFF
J gene: TRBJ2-1; V gene: TRBV3-1/TRBV3-2; clone size: -; CDR3 protein: CASSPTSGSYNEQFF
J gene: TRBJ2-3; V gene: TRBV5-4; clone size: -; CDR3 protein: CASAGGGWTDTQYF
J gene: TRBJ2-5; V gene: TRBV28; clone size: -; CDR3 protein: CASSPGQGETQYF
J gene: TRBJ2-1; V gene: TRBV5-6; clone size: -; CDR3 protein: CASNLNSGANYNEQFF
J gene: TRBJ2-1; V gene: TRBV5-1; clone size: -; CDR3 protein: CASSGGLGSEQFF
J gene: TRBJ2-2; V gene: TRBV5-1; clone size: once; CDR3 protein: CASSSPGHTLNTGELFF
J gene: TRBJ1-4; V gene: TRBV5-4; clone size: -; CDR3 protein: CASSRRDSLLGEKLFF
J gene: TRBJ1-2; V gene: TRBV5-1; clone size: -; CDR3 protein: CASSEGGAGGYTF
J gene: TRBJ2-3; V gene: TRBV7-9; clone size: -; CDR3 protein: CASSPELGTDTQYF
J gene: TRBJ1-2; V gene: TRBV5-1; clone size: -; CDR3 protein: CASSPLGGEEGYTF
J gene: TRBJ2-7; V gene: TRBV20-1; clone size: -; CDR3 protein: CSASPYYEQYF
J gene: TRBJ2-7; V gene: TRBV27; clone size: few; CDR3 protein: CASSRTGGAKYEQYF
J gene: TRBJ2-5; V gene: TRBV4-1; clone size: -; CDR3 protein: CASSQGSGRYQETQYF